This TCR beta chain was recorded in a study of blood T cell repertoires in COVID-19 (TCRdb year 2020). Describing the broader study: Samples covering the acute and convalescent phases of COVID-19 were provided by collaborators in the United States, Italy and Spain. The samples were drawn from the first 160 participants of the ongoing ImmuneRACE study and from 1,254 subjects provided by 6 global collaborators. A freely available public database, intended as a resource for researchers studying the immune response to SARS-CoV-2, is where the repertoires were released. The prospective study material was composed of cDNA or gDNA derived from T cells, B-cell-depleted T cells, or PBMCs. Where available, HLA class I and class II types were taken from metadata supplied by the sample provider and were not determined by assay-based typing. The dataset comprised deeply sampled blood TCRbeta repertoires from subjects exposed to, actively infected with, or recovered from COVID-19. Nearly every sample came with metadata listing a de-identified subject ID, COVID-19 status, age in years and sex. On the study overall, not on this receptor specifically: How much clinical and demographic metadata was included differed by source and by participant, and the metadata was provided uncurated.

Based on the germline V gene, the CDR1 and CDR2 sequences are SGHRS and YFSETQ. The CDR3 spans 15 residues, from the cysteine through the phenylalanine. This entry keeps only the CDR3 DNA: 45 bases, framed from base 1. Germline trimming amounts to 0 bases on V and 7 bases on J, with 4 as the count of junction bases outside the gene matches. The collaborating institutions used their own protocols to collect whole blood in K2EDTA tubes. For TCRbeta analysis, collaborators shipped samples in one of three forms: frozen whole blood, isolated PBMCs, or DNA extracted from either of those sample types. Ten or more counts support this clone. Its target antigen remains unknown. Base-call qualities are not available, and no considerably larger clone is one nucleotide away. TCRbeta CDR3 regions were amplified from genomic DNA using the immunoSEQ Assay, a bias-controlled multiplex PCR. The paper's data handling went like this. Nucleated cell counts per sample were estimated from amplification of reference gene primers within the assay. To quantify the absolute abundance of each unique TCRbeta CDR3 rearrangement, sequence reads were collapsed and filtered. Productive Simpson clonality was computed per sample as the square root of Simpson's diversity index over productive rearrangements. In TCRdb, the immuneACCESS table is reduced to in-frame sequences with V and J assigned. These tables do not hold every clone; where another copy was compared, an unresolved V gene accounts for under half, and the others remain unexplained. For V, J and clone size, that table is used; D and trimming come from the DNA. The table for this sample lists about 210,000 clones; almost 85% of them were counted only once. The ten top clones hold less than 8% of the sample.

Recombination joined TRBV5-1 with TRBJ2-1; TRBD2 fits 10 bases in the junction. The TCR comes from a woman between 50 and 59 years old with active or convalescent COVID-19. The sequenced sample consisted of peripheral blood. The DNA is TGCGCCAGCAGCTTGGCCGGACTAGCGGCAAATGAGCAGTTCTTC. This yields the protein CASSLAGLAANEQFF.